These 31 T cell receptor beta chains share one sample of origin, sequenced in a study of OX40 agonist ivuxolimab in advanced cancers. This table comes from immunoSEQ multiplex PCR, and its TCRdb copy is limited to in-frame clones, with some not included. The repertoire consists of 73,000 or so clones, with roughly 92% occurring once and the leading ten covering 0.44%. The sequencing here drew on CD4+ or CD8+ T cells sorted from blood, taken in a trial of the OX40 agonist ivuxolimab. Receptor source: an adult with an advanced solid tumor such as melanoma, head and neck, liver or kidney cancer.

The CDR3 loop is CASSLQTASYNEQFF. The DNA of the CDR3 is TGCGCCAGCAGCTTGCAGACGGCTTCCTACAATGAGCAGTTCTTC. The J gene is TRBJ2-1, the V gene TRBV5-1; D is ambiguous. Deletions cut 1 base from V and 1 base from J, with 9 bases between. The CDR3 length is 15 residues. CDR1 and CDR2 (germline): SGHRS, YFSETQ. The variable domain in full, with the rest retrieved from reference TRBV5-1 and TRBJ2-1, is KAGVTQTPRYLIKTRGQQVTLSCSPISGHRSVSWYQQTPGQGLQFLFEYFSETQRNKGNFPGRFSGRQFSNSRSEMNVSTLELGDSALYLCASSLQTASYNEQFFGPGTRLTVL.

The chain employs TRBV5-1 and TRBJ2-7, with TRBD1 as a possible D gene (6 bases). The CDR3 loop spans 14 amino acids. Per the germline V gene, CDR1 is SGHRS and CDR2 is YFSETQ. Deletions cut 0 bases from V and 4 bases from J, with 11 bases between. Written as DNA, the CDR3 is TGCGCCAGCAGCTTGGACAGGGCAAGATACGAGCAGTACTTC. Translation gives CASSLDRARYEQYF.

The chain is built from TRBV7-2 and TRBJ1-3; D unclear. The CDR3 covers 15 residues. Trimming removed 7 bases from V and 0 bases from J, with 13 bases in between. The V gene's germline CDR1 is SGHTA and CDR2 FQGNSA. CDR3 in amino acids: CASKNHGISGNTIYF. Here the CDR3 DNA reads TGTGCCAGCAAAAACCACGGGATCTCTGGAAACACCATATATTTT.

The genes are TRBV27 and TRBJ2-1; D is possibly TRBD2 (6 bases). Germline CDR1 and CDR2: MNHEY and SMNVEV (reference sequence). Trimming cost V 2 bases and J 10 bases, with 18 bases left between them. The length of the CDR3 is 15 residues. This chain's CDR3 is CASSLAGSRGAEQFF. CDR3 in DNA: TGTGCCAGCAGTTTAGCGGGGTCGAGAGGGGCCGAGCAGTTCTTC.

V gene TRBV5-1 combines with J gene TRBJ2-7; D remains unclear. The CDR3 totals 13 residues. Trimming stripped 4 bases from V and 3 bases from J, with 11 bases between. CDR1 and CDR2 (germline): SGHRS, YFSETQ. CDR3 DNA sequence: TGCGCCAGCAGCCTTTCCGGAAACTACGAGCAGTACTTC. Protein: CASSLSGNYEQYF. Using reference TRBV5-1 and TRBJ2-7 for the parts outside the CDR3, the full variable domain is KAGVTQTPRYLIKTRGQQVTLSCSPISGHRSVSWYQQTPGQGLQFLFEYFSETQRNKGNFPGRFSGRQFSNSRSEMNVSTLELGDSALYLCASSLSGNYEQYFGPGTRLTVT.

J is TRBJ2-1 and V is TRBV5-5, with D perhaps TRBD1 (5 bases). This CDR3 region has 14 residues. V dropped 4 bases and J dropped 7 bases, with 15 bases sitting between them. Germline V gene sequence: CDR1 SGHKS, CDR2 YYEKEE (reference sequence). In DNA, the CDR3 is TGTGCCAGCAGCGCCGGTATGGGGCTGAATGAGCAGTTCTTC. Its translation: CASSAGMGLNEQFF.

The chain joins TRBV2 to TRBJ2-3; 10 bases match TRBD1. The CDR3 runs to 16 residues. Germline V gene lookup returns CDR1 SNHLY and CDR2 FYNNEI. J was trimmed by 6 bases and V by 4 bases; bases with no gene match: 10. This CDR3 is CASSVWGQGSKDTQYF. The CDR3 DNA sequence: TGTGCCAGCAGTGTTTGGGGACAGGGGAGTAAGGATACGCAGTATTTT.

The J gene is TRBJ1-4, the V gene TRBV25-1, with 8 bases that match TRBD1. Trimming removed 8 bases from V and 7 bases from J; junction bases left unmatched: 6. This CDR3 contains 13 residues. Germline V lookup: CDR1 MGHDK, CDR2 SYGVNS. The CDR3 region is CASGQGGGEKLFF. For the CDR3, the DNA is TGTGCCAGCGGACAGGGAGGTGGTGAAAAACTGTTTTTT.

This chain joins TRBV7-2 and TRBJ2-3; D is perhaps TRBD2 (6 bases). CDR3 length: 16 amino acids. The germline gives CDR1 SGHTA, CDR2 FQGNSA. V was cut by 3 bases and J by 3 bases, with 16 bases left in between. CDR3 in amino acids: CASSFNSGSGTDTQYF. The CDR3 DNA reads TGTGCCAGCAGCTTTAATAGCGGCAGTGGGACAGATACGCAGTATTTT.

The V and J genes are TRBV19 and TRBJ2-5; perhaps TRBD1 as D (6 bases). CDR3 length: 13 amino acids. V lost 4 bases to trimming and J lost 4 bases, with 10 bases between them. The germline CDR1 and CDR2 sequences are LNHDA and SQIVND (reference sequence). CDR3: CASSTETGETQYF. In DNA form, the CDR3 reads TGTGCCAGTAGTACCGAGACAGGAGAGACCCAGTACTTC.

V is TRBV5-1 and J is TRBJ1-5; D unresolved. V dropped 5 bases and J dropped 4 bases, with 10 bases sitting between them. The CDR3 has 13 amino acids. Germline CDR1 reads SGHRS; CDR2 reads YFSETQ. CDR3 in amino acids: CASSLTVNQPQHF. In DNA, the CDR3 is TGCGCCAGCAGTTTGACGGTGAATCAGCCCCAGCATTTT.

The CDR3 sequence is CASSLRPGGNYGYTF. The CDR3 coding sequence is TGTGCCAGCAGTTTAAGGCCAGGGGGCAACTATGGCTACACCTTC. This chain links TRBV6-5 with TRBJ1-2; TRBD1 aligns across 8 bases. CDR1 and CDR2 from the germline V gene are MNHEY and SVGAGI. J was trimmed by 2 bases and V by 4 bases; bases with no gene match: 6. This CDR3 is built from 15 residues.

The V gene is TRBV12-5, the J gene TRBJ2-7, with D perhaps TRBD1 (6 bases). Looked up from germline, CDR1 is LGHNT and CDR2 is FRNRAP. V lost 0 bases and J 3 bases, leaving 9 bases between the germline ends. The length of the CDR3 is 14 residues. CDR3 in DNA: TGTGCTAGTGGTTTGGTACCGGACAGCTACGAGCAGTACTTC. Encoded protein: CASGLVPDSYEQYF.

The V and J genes are TRBV2 and TRBJ1-4; TRBD1 might be the D (6 bases). The CDR3 extends over 15 amino acids. CDR1 is SNHLY and CDR2 is FYNNEI in the germline V gene. The V and J ends lost 0 bases and 11 bases respectively, with 16 bases between them. CDR3 in amino acids: CASSEALGGGAKLFF. CDR3 sequence (DNA): TGTGCCAGCAGTGAAGCTCTGGGAGGGGGTGCGAAACTGTTTTTT.

The genes are TRBV10-3 and TRBJ1-1; maybe TRBD1 (5 bases). This CDR3 spans 14 amino acids. Germline V CDR1 and CDR2: ENHRY, SYGVKD. The V and J ends lost 6 bases and 0 bases respectively, with 11 bases between them. CDR3 sequence (DNA): TGTGCCATCAGCGGAGGGACCATGAACACTGAAGCTTTCTTT. It yields the protein CAISGGTMNTEAFF.

The rearrangement uses TRBV7-9 and TRBJ2-1; 13 nucleotides agree with TRBD2. Germline-derived CDR1 and CDR2 are SEHNR and FQNEAQ (reference sequence). CDR3 size: 15 residues. With 5 bases clipped from V and 10 bases from J, the junction kept 8 bases outside the gene matches. CDR3 coding DNA: TGTGCCAGCAGCCCGGGACTAGCGGGAATGCAGGAGCAGTTCTTC. Its translation: CASSPGLAGMQEQFF.

In its sample, this clone was seen a few times. The chain joins TRBV20-1 to TRBJ2-2; a weak D match, TRBD2 (5 bases). The germline gives CDR1 DFQATT, CDR2 SNEGSKA (reference sequence). V lost 4 bases, J lost 7 bases, and 7 bases lay in between. The CDR3 covers 11 residues. Here the CDR3 DNA reads TGCAGTGCTAAAGGGAGCGGGGAGCTGTTTTTT. Its protein product is CSAKGSGELFF.

The rearrangement links TRBV14 to TRBJ1-2; D unresolved. Trimming took off 3 bases at V and 6 bases at J, with 8 bases between the two ends. CDR1 and CDR2 (germline): SGHDN, FVKESK. CDR3 length: 12 residues. The CDR3 spells CASSHTGNGYTF. DNA for the CDR3: TGTGCCAGCAGCCATACGGGCAATGGCTACACCTTC.

This clone has only one observation. This chain joins TRBV25-1 and TRBJ2-2; 10 bases map to TRBD1. Germline V gene lookup returns CDR1 MGHDK and CDR2 SYGVNS. The CDR3 loop spans 16 amino acids. Trimming removed 7 bases from V and 5 bases from J; junction bases left unmatched: 10. The CDR3 here is CASTKSGTGVTGELFF. CDR3 DNA sequence: TGTGCCAGCACCAAATCCGGGACAGGGGTAACCGGGGAGCTGTTTTTT.

The rearrangement uses TRBV29-1 and TRBJ2-7; 14 positions match TRBD2. The V segment lost 4 bases and the J segment 6 bases; nucleotides outside the gene matches: 5. CDR3 length equals 14 residues. Germline values: CDR1 SQVTM, CDR2 ANQGSEA. In nucleotides, the CDR3 is TGCAGCGTTGGGTCCGGGACTAGCGGGAGCGAGCAGTACTTC. This encodes CSVGSGTSGSEQYF.

The gene calls are TRBV10-2 and TRBJ1-5; 7 nucleotides agree with TRBD1. This CDR3 contains 13 residues. V trimming: 4 bases; J trimming: 7 bases; junction bases outside the gene matches: 4. Germline V gene sequence: CDR1 WSHSY, CDR2 SAAADI. The CDR3 protein is CASSGQGRQPQHF. In nucleotides, the CDR3 is TGCGCCAGCAGTGGACAGGGCCGGCAGCCCCAGCATTTT.

This chain joins TRBV18 and TRBJ2-5, with D perhaps TRBD1 or TRBD2 (5 bases each). CDR3 length: 16 amino acids. V lost 0 bases and J 4 bases, leaving 15 bases between the germline ends. Germline loops: CDR1 KGHSH, CDR2 LQKENI. This chain's CDR3 is CASSPPGTVGGETQYF. CDR3 bases: TGTGCCAGCTCACCACCGGGAACAGTTGGGGGAGAGACCCAGTACTTC.

The rearrangement links TRBV27 to TRBJ2-3, with 11 positions matching TRBD2. The CDR3 is 17 amino acids. J gave up 7 bases and V 5 bases, and 14 bases lay outside the gene matches. From germline, CDR1 is MNHEY and CDR2 SMNVEV (reference sequence). Here the CDR3 reads CASSIIPGLADTYTQYF. CDR3 DNA: TGTGCCAGCAGTATCATCCCGGGACTAGCGGACACCTATACGCAGTATTTT.

This chain joins TRBV5-6 and TRBJ1-2; 8 bases fit TRBD1. The CDR3 contains 16 residues. The V and J ends lost 3 bases and 4 bases, in that order; junction bases with no gene match: 11. In germline, CDR1 is SGHDT, CDR2 YYEEEE. CDR3 nucleotides: TGTGCCAGCAGCTCTCGACCCACCGGGACAGGCTATGGCTACACCTTC. This translates into CASSSRPTGTGYGYTF.

The chain carries TRBV6-1 and TRBJ1-1; 10 positions match TRBD1. Trimming removed 7 bases from V and 6 bases from J; junction bases left unmatched: 8. This CDR3 region has 14 residues. Germline V gene data show CDR1 as MNHNS and CDR2 as SASEGT. The CDR3 sequence is CASNRQGAFPEAFF. The CDR3 nucleotides are TGTGCCAGCAATAGACAGGGGGCGTTCCCTGAAGCTTTCTTT.

This chain connects TRBV5-5 to TRBJ1-3, with 8 bases that match TRBD1. The length of the CDR3 is 17 residues. From germline, CDR1 is SGHKS and CDR2 YYEKEE (reference sequence). V shed 1 base and J 3 bases; nucleotides not matched to a gene: 9. The DNA for the CDR3 is TGTGCCAGCAGCTTGCCAATCCAGGGGGCAAGTGGAAACACCATATATTTT. This sequence encodes CASSLPIQGASGNTIYF.

V is TRBV28 and J is TRBJ2-6; D gene ambiguous. CDR1 is MDHEN, CDR2 SYDVKM, per germline. The CDR3 loop spans 13 amino acids. The V and J ends lost 8 bases and 0 bases respectively, with 5 bases between them. The CDR3 loop reads CASEYSGANVLTF. In nucleotides, the CDR3 is TGTGCCAGCGAGTACTCTGGGGCCAACGTCCTGACTTTC.

The genes are TRBV10-1 and TRBJ2-2; 8 nucleotides line up with TRBD2. Germline CDR1 WNHNN, CDR2 SYGVQD (reference sequence). V was clipped by 8 bases and J by 3 bases; unmatched bases: 8. The CDR3 sequence is 15 residues long. The CDR3 here is CASSPGGRDTGELFF. CDR3 nucleotides: TGCGCCAGCTCGCCGGGGGGGCGCGACACCGGGGAGCTGTTTTTT.

This chain connects TRBV11-3 to TRBJ2-5; tentative D call: TRBD1 (5 bases). Trimming stripped 3 bases from V and 3 bases from J, with 20 bases between. The CDR3 has 17 amino acids. The germline CDR1 and CDR2 sequences are SGHNT and YENEEA. The CDR3 is CASSFRSARTSKETQYF. CDR3 DNA: TGTGCCAGCAGCTTTCGGTCGGCCCGGACATCTAAAGAGACCCAGTACTTC.

This chain links TRBV27 with TRBJ1-5, with D uncertain. CDR1 MNHEY and CDR2 SMNVEV come from the germline V gene (reference sequence). This CDR3 spans 15 amino acids. V was trimmed by 1 base and J by 2 bases, leaving 9 bases between them. In DNA form, the CDR3 reads TGTGCCAGCAGTTTATTACCCCAGGGCAATCAGCCCCAGCATTTT. Encoded protein: CASSLLPQGNQPQHF.

The chain has TRBV4-3 and TRBJ2-3; D unclear. The CDR3 length is 14 residues. CDR1 and CDR2 (germline): LGHNA, YSLEER. V was clipped by 1 base and J by 0 bases, with 5 bases between them. The CDR3, as DNA: TGCGCCAGCAGCCAAGTATCAAGCACAGATACGCAGTATTTT. Residues: CASSQVSSTDTQYF.